This T cell receptor beta chain originates from a study of blood T cell repertoires in COVID-19. Study overall: Acute and convalescent COVID-19 specimens originated in the United States, Italy and Spain. Sample material is recorded as cDNA or gDNA derived from T cells, B-cell-depleted T cells, or PBMCs.

In the original processing: Amplification of reference gene primers provided the estimated nucleated cell counts. TCRdb keeps only in-frame clones here, not all; method: immunoSEQ multiplex PCR. V and J calls and clone size are copied from that table; D and trimming were computed from the DNA. Counted here are over 150,000 clones, around 84% occurring once; the ten biggest clones make up roughly 13%. Germline assignment: CDR1 SGHTS and CDR2 YDEGEE. This CDR3 region has 16 residues. The J segment lost 3 bases and the V segment lost 6 bases, leaving 14 bases of the junction unmatched. The sample consisted of peripheral blood. V and J are TRBV5-8 and TRBJ2-7; 8 bases map to TRBD1. This receptor was taken from a human donor in a cohort sampled during active COVID-19. The CDR3 DNA is TGTGCCAGCATCCGGCCGGGACAGGTCTCCTACTACGAGCAGTACTTC. Its protein is CASIRPGQVSYYEQYF.